Shown below are 26 T cell receptor beta chains from a single sample sequenced in a study of cytomegalovirus exposure and HLA in healthy donors. PCR amplification relied on 60 Vbeta primers (plus 13 Jbeta primers). Libraries were prepared by immunoSEQ multiplex PCR; TCRdb keeps only in-frame clonotypes and omits some of them. The sample gives 60,000 to 70,000 clones, around 80% of which show up once; 4% to 5.5% is in the top ten. The sequenced sample was PBMCs. The receptor set was obtained from a young woman in good health and CMV-seronegative.

The V call is TRBV15, the J call TRBJ1-4, with 8 bases aligning to TRBD1. The CDR3 spans 14 residues. Germline lookup yields CDR1 LNHNV and CDR2 YYDKDF (reference sequence). V lost 3 bases, J lost 8 bases, and 5 bases stayed unmatched. DNA of the CDR3: TGTGCCACCAGCAGTGGACAGGGCCGGGAAAAACTGTTTTTT. Its protein product is CATSSGQGREKLFF.

The chain is built from TRBV6-5 and TRBJ2-1; perhaps TRBD2 as D (5 bases). V was trimmed by 2 bases and J by 0 bases, leaving 8 bases between them. Looked up from germline, CDR1 is MNHEY and CDR2 is SVGAGI. This CDR3 comprises 15 residues. The CDR3 reads CASSYAGLSYNEQFF. Here the CDR3 DNA reads TGTGCCAGCAGTTACGCGGGCCTCTCCTACAATGAGCAGTTCTTC.

V is TRBV9 and J is TRBJ2-7; TRBD2 matches 7 bases. CDR1 and CDR2 (germline): SGDLS, YYNGEE. Trimming removed 4 bases from V and 6 bases from J; junction bases left unmatched: 10. The CDR3 is 14 amino acids. Here the CDR3 reads CASSTQVGGPEQYF. In DNA, the CDR3 is TGTGCCAGCAGCACCCAGGTGGGAGGGCCCGAGCAGTACTTC.

The chain recombines TRBV29-1 with TRBJ1-1; tentative D call: TRBD1 (5 bases). Trimming removed 3 bases at V and 0 bases at J, with 14 bases between. CDR3 length: 15 amino acids. Germline values: CDR1 SQVTM, CDR2 ANQGSEA. The CDR3 region is CSVDGQGTMNTEAFF. Here the CDR3 DNA reads TGCAGCGTTGACGGGCAGGGTACCATGAACACTGAAGCTTTCTTT.

This clone was counted only a few times. The rearrangement joins TRBV6-5 to TRBJ2-7; 11 positions agree with TRBD2. The CDR3 loop spans 15 amino acids. Germline V lookup: CDR1 MNHEY, CDR2 SVGAGI. Trimming at V came to 4 bases and at J to 5 bases, leaving 7 bases not matched to a gene. CDR3 nucleotide sequence: TGTGCCAGCAGTTTAGCGGGAGGGCCAGCCCACGAGCAGTACTTC. Its translation: CASSLAGGPAHEQYF.

As for this clone: Its ends do not fully match the called genes, so a read error is possible. The V call is TRBV5-1, the J call TRBJ1-1; unclear D gene. This CDR3 is built from 13 residues. Germline V gene lookup returns CDR1 SGHRS and CDR2 YFSETQ. CDR3 sequence reads: CASSLTILTGAFF. The CDR3 DNA is TGCGCCAGCAGCTTGACTATCTTAACTGGAGCTTTCTTT.

V is TRBV5-1 and J is TRBJ1-2, with D uncertain. V was clipped by 0 bases and J by 9 bases, with 12 bases between them. The germline CDR1 and CDR2 sequences are SGHRS and YFSETQ. The CDR3 runs 13 residues. CDR3 amino acids: CASSLDVGARYTF. In DNA form, the CDR3 reads TGCGCCAGCAGCTTGGACGTAGGAGCCCGCTACACCTTC. The full variable domain, rest sourced from reference TRBV5-1 and TRBJ1-2, is KAGVTQTPRYLIKTRGQQVTLSCSPISGHRSVSWYQQTPGQGLQFLFEYFSETQRNKGNFPGRFSGRQFSNSRSEMNVSTLELGDSALYLCASSLDVGARYTFGSGTRLTVV.

This chain uses TRBV9 with TRBJ2-1; 10 nucleotides align to TRBD2. Per germline, CDR1 SGDLS and CDR2 YYNGEE. V gave up 2 bases and J gave up 8 bases; unmatched junction bases: 7. The CDR3 is 15 residues long. The CDR3 sequence: CASSVSGTSEDEQFF. CDR3 in DNA: TGTGCCAGCAGCGTTTCCGGGACTAGCGAGGATGAGCAGTTCTTC.

The chain recombines TRBV7-7 with TRBJ2-5; the match to TRBD2 covers 12 bases. CDR3 length equals 16 residues. V lost 5 bases and J lost 1; bases outside the gene matches: 5. Germline V CDR1 and CDR2: SSHAT, FNYEAQ (reference sequence). Here the CDR3 reads CASSMGLAGVQETQYF. The CDR3, as DNA: TGTGCCAGCAGCATGGGACTAGCGGGCGTCCAAGAGACCCAGTACTTC.

The CDR3 region has the DNA TGTGCCAGCAGCTCGCACTACTATGGCTACACCTTC. The encoded protein is CASSSHYYGYTF. This rearrangement joins TRBV7-9 to TRBJ1-2; D not certain. The germline V gene encodes CDR1 SEHNR and CDR2 FQNEAQ (reference sequence). The CDR3 loop spans 12 amino acids. Trimming cost V 4 bases and J 3 bases, with 6 bases left between them.

The chain carries TRBV7-2 and TRBJ2-7; 11 bases map to TRBD2. The germline V gene encodes CDR1 SGHTA and CDR2 FQGNSA. V lost 3 bases to trimming and J lost 3 bases; unmatched junction nucleotides: 4. The CDR3 has 15 amino acids. DNA of the CDR3: TGTGCCAGCAGCTTGCTAACTAGCGGGGGCTACGAGCAGTACTTC. It translates to CASSLLTSGGYEQYF.

V is TRBV5-1 and J is TRBJ1-1; D call uncertain. In germline, CDR1 is SGHRS, CDR2 YFSETQ. Trimming pared 4 bases from V and 1 base from J, leaving 8 bases between. This CDR3 has 13 residues. CDR3 in amino acids: CASSRQQNTEAFF. Written as DNA, the CDR3 is TGCGCCAGCAGCCGCCAACAGAACACTGAAGCTTTCTTT.

CDR3 bases: TGTGCCAGCAGCTTAGGGGCCAATCAGCCCCAGCATTTT. It is translated as CASSLGANQPQHF. The rearrangement links TRBV7-9 to TRBJ1-5, with no clear D. Germline V lookup: CDR1 SEHNR, CDR2 FQNEAQ (reference sequence). This CDR3 has 13 amino acids. V gave up 1 base and J gave up 3 bases, with 4 bases separating them.

The J gene is TRBJ2-3, the V gene TRBV6-7; D is unresolved. TRBV6-7 qualifies as an ORF whose function is uncertain. The CDR3 extends over 13 amino acids. Trimming took off 1 base at V and 6 bases at J, with 8 bases between the two ends. The DNA of the CDR3 is TGTGCCAGCAGTTACTTGCGGAAGGATACGCAGTATTTT. Protein sequence: CASSYLRKDTQYF.

This clone showed up just once. V is TRBV11-3 and J is TRBJ2-7; D is perhaps TRBD2 (6 bases). CDR3 length equals 13 residues. CDR1 and CDR2 (germline): SGHNT, YENEEA. V lost 1 base and J lost 5, with 9 bases in between. The CDR3 region has the DNA TGTGCCAGCAGCTTAGGACTAGTCAACGAGCAGTACTTC. Protein product: CASSLGLVNEQYF.

The chain joins TRBV10-3 to TRBJ1-5; possibly TRBD1 for D (6 bases). V was trimmed by 8 bases and J by 7 bases, leaving 18 bases between them. From germline, CDR1 is ENHRY and CDR2 SYGVKD. The CDR3 consists of 14 residues. The CDR3 nucleotides are TGTGCCATCGGGGGGGCGAGGGCCTCGCAGCCCCAGCATTTT. This sequence encodes CAIGGARASQPQHF.

In the case of this clone: The germline gene is not matched at one end of the junction; a read error may be the cause. The chain is built from TRBV13 and TRBJ1-2, with 7 bases lining up with TRBD1. The CDR3 totals 13 residues. Germline CDR1 is PRHDT and CDR2 is FYEKMQ (reference sequence). CDR3 sequence reads: CASSSQSPDRALF. DNA of the CDR3: TGTGCCAGCAGCTCACAATCGCCCGACAGGGCGTTATTC.

This chain connects TRBV5-1 to TRBJ2-7, with TRBD1 as a possible D gene (7 bases). The CDR3 is 14 amino acids. The V gene lost 5 bases and the J gene lost 3 bases, with 15 bases spanning the gap. Germline assignment: CDR1 SGHRS and CDR2 YFSETQ. CDR3 region: CASSDAGGGYEQYF. Here the CDR3 DNA reads TGCGCCAGCAGTGACGCAGGGGGAGGCTACGAGCAGTACTTC.

The J gene is TRBJ1-5, the V gene TRBV18; 9 bases map to TRBD1. The CDR3 sequence is 14 residues long. Germline assignment: CDR1 KGHSH and CDR2 LQKENI. Unmatched junction bases numbered 3, after V lost 8 bases and J lost 1 base. CDR3 loop: CASADRGSNQPQHF. For the CDR3, the DNA is TGTGCCAGCGCCGACAGGGGGAGCAATCAGCCCCAGCATTTT.

The V call is TRBV18, the J call TRBJ1-1, with 9 positions matching TRBD1. CDR1 and CDR2 (germline): KGHSH, LQKENI. Unmatched junction bases numbered 1, after V lost 4 bases and J lost 1 base. This CDR3 contains 14 residues. CDR3 protein: CASSLTGGNTEAFF. In nucleotides, the CDR3 is TGTGCCAGCTCACTGACAGGGGGGAACACTGAAGCTTTCTTT.

The chain combines TRBV29-1 with TRBJ2-1; no reliable D call. Trimming left V 4 bases short and J 1 base short, with 5 bases between. Germline CDR1 SQVTM, CDR2 ANQGSEA. The CDR3 runs to 12 residues. CDR3 sequence: CSVVQSYNEQFF. The DNA for the CDR3 is TGCAGCGTTGTCCAGTCCTACAATGAGCAGTTCTTC.

The chain uses TRBV6-6 and TRBJ2-2; 9 bases agree with TRBD1. Per germline, CDR1 MNHNY and CDR2 SVGAGI (reference sequence). V gave up 2 bases and J gave up 7 bases; unmatched junction bases: 5. CDR3 length: 15 amino acids. The CDR3 sequence is CASSYTTGGGGELFF. The CDR3 DNA sequence: TGTGCCAGCAGTTACACAACAGGGGGCGGCGGGGAGCTGTTTTTT.

This clone came up a few times. The V and J genes are TRBV5-4 and TRBJ2-3, with TRBD2 matching 8 bases. CDR3 length: 18 amino acids. With V trimmed by 0 bases and J by 5 bases, 14 bases remained unmatched. Per germline, CDR1 SGHNT and CDR2 YYREEE (reference sequence). This CDR3 reads CASSLASGRTSSLDTQYF. The CDR3 DNA reads TGTGCCAGCAGCTTGGCCTCCGGTCGGACTAGCTCCCTAGATACGCAGTATTTT.

In the case of this clone: Its ends do not fully match the called genes, so a read error is possible. V gene TRBV7-7 combines with J gene TRBJ2-5; weak D call: TRBD2 (6 bases). CDR3 size: 13 residues. CDR1 is SSHAT and CDR2 is FNYEAQ in the germline V gene (reference sequence). The CDR3 DNA reads as TGTGCTAGCAGCTTAGGACTACAAGAGACCCAGTACTTC. Translated: CASSLGLQETQYF.

The V call is TRBV5-1, the J call TRBJ2-1; tentatively, D is TRBD2 (5 bases). Germline loops: CDR1 SGHRS, CDR2 YFSETQ. CDR3 length equals 13 residues. V was trimmed by 7 bases and J by 6 bases, leaving 14 bases between them. The DNA of the CDR3 is TGCGCCAGCGCCAGCGACTACCCCAATGAGCAGTTCTTC. The encoded protein is CASASDYPNEQFF. The entire variable domain, with the rest obtained from reference TRBV5-1 and TRBJ2-1, is as follows: KAGVTQTPRYLIKTRGQQVTLSCSPISGHRSVSWYQQTPGQGLQFLFEYFSETQRNKGNFPGRFSGRQFSNSRSEMNVSTLELGDSALYLCASASDYPNEQFFGPGTRLTVL.

The gene calls are TRBV4-1 and TRBJ2-7, with D perhaps matching TRBD2 (6 bases). CDR1 MGHRA and CDR2 YSYEKL come from the germline V gene. CDR3 size: 15 residues. V shed 4 bases and J shed 0 bases, with 13 bases lying between them. CDR3 nucleotides: TGCGCCAGCAGCCCAAGTGGCGGGGACTCCTACGAGCAGTACTTC. Protein: CASSPSGGDSYEQYF.